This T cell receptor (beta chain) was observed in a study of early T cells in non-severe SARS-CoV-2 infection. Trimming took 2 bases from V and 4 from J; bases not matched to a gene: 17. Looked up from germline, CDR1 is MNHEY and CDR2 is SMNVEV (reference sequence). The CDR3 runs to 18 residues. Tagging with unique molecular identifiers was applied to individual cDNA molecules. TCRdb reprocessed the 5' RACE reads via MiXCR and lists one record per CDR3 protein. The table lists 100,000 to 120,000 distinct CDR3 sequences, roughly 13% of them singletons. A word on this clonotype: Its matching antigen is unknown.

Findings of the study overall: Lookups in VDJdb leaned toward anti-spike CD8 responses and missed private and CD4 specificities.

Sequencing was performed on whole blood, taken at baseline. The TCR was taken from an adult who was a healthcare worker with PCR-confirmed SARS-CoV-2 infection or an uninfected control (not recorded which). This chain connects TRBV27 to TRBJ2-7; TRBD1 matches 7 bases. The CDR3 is CASSLRPPKQGYPYEQYF. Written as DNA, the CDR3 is TGTGCCAGCAGTTTACGCCCCCCGAAACAGGGGTATCCGTACGAGCAGTACTTC.